Listed below are T cell receptor beta chains from one sample, sequenced in a study of shared clonotypes between healthy human individuals. Libraries were prepared by immunoSEQ multiplex PCR; TCRdb keeps only in-frame clonotypes and omits some of them. The sample contains some 2,500,000 clones, 85% to 95% of which appear only once. Sequencing input: naive CD4+ T cells from PBMCs. Receptors originate from a man aged 18 to 29 in good health. Some clones in this sample may be carry-over from other donors' samples. CDR3s include the opening cysteine and the closing phenylalanine or tryptophan. The order of the fields is V gene, clone size, D gene, J gene, CDR3 protein, CDR3 DNA. The D gene is left open where the match is weak. A row's size may be missing; if present it is once, few, many or a size class.

V: TRBV11-2; size: .; D: .; J: TRBJ2-2; CDR3: CASSLLGGFTGELFF; DNA: TGTGCCAGCAGCTTACTGGGAGGTTTCACCGGGGAGCTGTTTTTT
V: TRBV18; size: .; D: .; J: TRBJ1-4; CDR3: CASSPERTEEKLFF; DNA: TGTGCCAGCTCACCAGAAAGAACCGAAGAAAAACTGTTTTTT
V: TRBV19; size: .; D: TRBD2; J: TRBJ2-2; CDR3: CASSTGLAGGLIGELFF; DNA: TGTGCCAGTAGTACCGGACTAGCGGGAGGGTTAATCGGGGAGCTGTTTTTT
V: TRBV2; size: .; D: .; J: TRBJ2-3; CDR3: CASSGSFDTDTQYF; DNA: TGTGCCAGCAGTGGTAGCTTCGACACAGATACGCAGTATTTT
V: TRBV9; size: .; D: TRBD1; J: TRBJ1-2; CDR3: CASSVDRGAYGYTF; DNA: TGTGCCAGCAGCGTGGACAGGGGTGCCTATGGCTACACCTTC
V: TRBV14; size: .; D: TRBD1; J: TRBJ1-4; CDR3: CASSSRQGRGVLFF; DNA: TGTGCCAGCAGCTCCCGACAGGGCCGAGGGGTGCTGTTTTTT
V: TRBV6-5; size: .; D: .; J: TRBJ2-2; CDR3: CASSIRPSGELFF; DNA: TGTGCCAGCAGCATCCGACCCTCCGGGGAGCTGTTTTTT
V: TRBV7-9; size: .; D: .; J: TRBJ2-2; CDR3: CASSRSEGTGELFF; DNA: TGTGCCAGCAGCCGCTCCGAGGGGACCGGGGAGCTGTTTTTT
V: TRBV2; size: once; D: .; J: TRBJ2-7; CDR3: CASSDWRDGNEQYF; DNA: TGTGCCAGCAGTGACTGGCGGGACGGGAACGAGCAGTACTTC
V: TRBV9; size: .; D: TRBD1; J: TRBJ1-1; CDR3: CASSVGQGANTEAFF; DNA: TGTGCCAGCAGCGTAGGACAGGGGGCGAACACTGAAGCTTTCTTT
V: TRBV2; size: .; D: TRBD2; J: TRBJ2-7; CDR3: CASSELSGRDEQYF; DNA: TGTGCCAGCAGTGAACTCTCAGGGAGGGACGAGCAGTACTTC
V: TRBV7-6; size: few; D: .; J: TRBJ1-1; CDR3: CASSLVAAENTEAFF; DNA: TGTGCCAGCAGCTTAGTGGCAGCCGAGAACACTGAAGCTTTCTTT
V: TRBV27; size: .; D: .; J: TRBJ2-3; CDR3: CASSFSLPTDTQYF; DNA: TGTGCCAGCAGTTTCTCCCTGCCCACAGATACGCAGTATTTT
V: TRBV4-3; size: .; D: .; J: TRBJ2-3; CDR3: CASSQDGSTHTDTQYF; DNA: TGCGCCAGCAGCCAAGATGGCTCTACGCACACAGATACGCAGTATTTT
V: TRBV4-1; size: .; D: .; J: TRBJ2-7; CDR3: CASSQVITGAWLEQYF; DNA: TGCGCCAGCAGCCAAGTCATAACGGGAGCTTGGTTGGAGCAGTACTTC
V: TRBV9; size: .; D: TRBD1; J: TRBJ1-1; CDR3: CASSVDGTGATEAFF; DNA: TGTGCCAGCAGCGTAGATGGGACAGGGGCAACTGAAGCTTTCTTT
V: TRBV9; size: .; D: TRBD2; J: TRBJ2-5; CDR3: CASSLGTSGQETQYF; DNA: TGTGCCAGCAGCCTCGGGACTAGCGGTCAAGAGACCCAGTACTTC
V: TRBV4-1; size: .; D: TRBD1; J: TRBJ1-5; CDR3: CASSQEDRAFLPQHF; DNA: TGCGCCAGCAGCCAAGAGGACAGGGCTTTTCTGCCCCAGCATTTT
V: TRBV7-9; size: .; D: .; J: TRBJ1-2; CDR3: CASSLGQSYGYTF; DNA: TGTGCCAGCAGCTTAGGCCAAAGCTATGGCTACACCTTC
V: TRBV6-5; size: .; D: .; J: TRBJ1-6; CDR3: CASSYEGAYNSPLHF; DNA: TGTGCCAGCAGTTACGAAGGGGCCTATAATTCACCCCTCCACTTT
V: TRBV2; size: .; D: .; J: TRBJ2-5; CDR3: CASELDYQETQYF; DNA: TGTGCCAGCGAATTGGACTACCAAGAGACCCAGTACTTC
V: TRBV9; size: .; D: TRBD2; J: TRBJ2-1; CDR3: CASSVVLAGLNEQFF; DNA: TGTGCCAGCAGCGTAGTACTAGCGGGGCTCAATGAGCAGTTCTTC
V: TRBV15; size: .; D: .; J: TRBJ1-2; CDR3: CATSHRDIRGYTF; DNA: TGTGCCACCAGCCACCGGGACATACGCGGCTACACCTTC
V: TRBV5-4; size: .; D: TRBD1; J: TRBJ1-2; CDR3: CASSLGRQGANYGYTF; DNA: TGTGCCAGCAGCTTGGGACGACAGGGGGCAAACTATGGCTACACCTTC
V: TRBV6-6; size: .; D: TRBD2; J: TRBJ2-3; CDR3: CASSGTSGSFGQYF; DNA: TGTGCCAGCAGTGGGACTAGCGGGAGCTTCGGGCAGTATTTT
V: TRBV18; size: .; D: TRBD1; J: TRBJ1-1; CDR3: CASSPPWGQGYTEAFF; DNA: TGTGCCAGCTCACCACCCTGGGGACAGGGCTACACTGAAGCTTTCTTT
V: TRBV12-5; size: .; D: .; J: TRBJ2-1; CDR3: CARIISDMWRDIYNEQFF; DNA: TGTGCCCGCATCATATCCGATATGTGGCGGGATATTTACAATGAGCAGTTCTTC
V: TRBV19; size: .; D: TRBD2; J: TRBJ2-1; CDR3: CASRLAGGPSEQFF; DNA: TGTGCCAGCAGACTAGCGGGAGGGCCGAGTGAGCAGTTCTTC
V: TRBV28; size: .; D: TRBD2; J: TRBJ2-1; CDR3: CASSLNPGLAGGEQFF; DNA: TGTGCCAGCAGTTTAAACCCGGGACTAGCTGGCGGTGAGCAGTTCTTC
V: TRBV27; size: .; D: TRBD1; J: TRBJ1-5; CDR3: CATDRVRNQPQHF; DNA: TGTGCCACCGACAGGGTGCGTAACCAGCCCCAGCATTTT
V: TRBV5-4; size: .; D: .; J: TRBJ2-7; CDR3: CASSPSGGHIHEQYF; DNA: TGTGCCAGCAGCCCCTCTGGGGGCCATATCCACGAGCAGTACTTC
V: TRBV7-9; size: .; D: TRBD1; J: TRBJ2-3; CDR3: CASSSPRGTGPTDTQYF; DNA: TGTGCCAGCAGCTCTCCTAGGGGGACAGGGCCCACAGATACGCAGTATTTT
V: TRBV27; size: .; D: .; J: TRBJ1-2; CDR3: CASSRGPHYGYTF; DNA: TGTGCCAGCAGTAGGGGCCCCCATTATGGCTACACCTTC
V: TRBV7-9; size: .; D: .; J: TRBJ1-5; CDR3: CASSLTGIGQPQHF; DNA: TGTGCCAGCAGCTTAACGGGGATAGGGCAGCCCCAGCATTTT
V: TRBV29-1; size: .; D: .; J: TRBJ1-2; CDR3: CSVAVGRGNGYTF; DNA: TGCAGCGTTGCAGTAGGGCGCGGGAATGGCTACACCTTC